Included here is one T cell receptor (beta chain) sequence, with context. Its specificity is not known. This CDR3 comprises 14 residues. CDR1 and CDR2 (germline): MDHEN, SYDVKM. V dropped 5 bases and J dropped 2 bases, with 13 bases sitting between them. This specimen comes from a study of cytomegalovirus exposure and HLA in healthy donors. Study-level information: 81% of approximately 400 genotyped donors fell in the Caucasian-associated ancestry cluster.

Study-level results: TCR beta sequences reportedly predicted most subjects' HLA-A and HLA-B alleles accurately.

The primer mix had 60 Vbeta and 13 Jbeta primers. TCRdb's copy holds only in-frame clones and misses some; the assay was immunoSEQ multiplex PCR. This table holds under 110,000 clones, over 70% found once. The rearrangement links TRBV28 to TRBJ2-7; D possibly corresponds to TRBD1 (6 bases). The sequenced sample consisted of PBMCs. The receptor was isolated from a boy aged 5-17 years in good health and CMV-seronegative. CDR3 in amino acids: CASSTGLGPYEQYF. The CDR3 nucleotides are TGTGCCAGCAGTACAGGGTTAGGCCCCTACGAGCAGTACTTC.